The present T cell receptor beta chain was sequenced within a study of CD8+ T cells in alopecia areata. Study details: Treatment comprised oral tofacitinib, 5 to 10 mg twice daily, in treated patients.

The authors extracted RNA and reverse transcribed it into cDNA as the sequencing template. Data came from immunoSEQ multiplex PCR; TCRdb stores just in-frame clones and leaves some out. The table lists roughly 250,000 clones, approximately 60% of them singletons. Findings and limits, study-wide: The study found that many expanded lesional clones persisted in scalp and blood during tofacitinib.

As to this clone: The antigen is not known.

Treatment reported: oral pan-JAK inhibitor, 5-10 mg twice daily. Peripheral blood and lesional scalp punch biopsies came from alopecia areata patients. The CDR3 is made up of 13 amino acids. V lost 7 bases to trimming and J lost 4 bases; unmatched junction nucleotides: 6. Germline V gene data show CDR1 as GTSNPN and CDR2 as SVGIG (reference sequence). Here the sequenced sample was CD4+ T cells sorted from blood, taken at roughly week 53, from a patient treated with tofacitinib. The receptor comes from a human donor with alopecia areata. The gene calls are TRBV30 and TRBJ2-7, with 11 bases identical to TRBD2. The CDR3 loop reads CASGTSGTYEQYF. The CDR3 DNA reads TGTGCCTCAGGGACTAGCGGTACTTACGAGCAGTACTTC.